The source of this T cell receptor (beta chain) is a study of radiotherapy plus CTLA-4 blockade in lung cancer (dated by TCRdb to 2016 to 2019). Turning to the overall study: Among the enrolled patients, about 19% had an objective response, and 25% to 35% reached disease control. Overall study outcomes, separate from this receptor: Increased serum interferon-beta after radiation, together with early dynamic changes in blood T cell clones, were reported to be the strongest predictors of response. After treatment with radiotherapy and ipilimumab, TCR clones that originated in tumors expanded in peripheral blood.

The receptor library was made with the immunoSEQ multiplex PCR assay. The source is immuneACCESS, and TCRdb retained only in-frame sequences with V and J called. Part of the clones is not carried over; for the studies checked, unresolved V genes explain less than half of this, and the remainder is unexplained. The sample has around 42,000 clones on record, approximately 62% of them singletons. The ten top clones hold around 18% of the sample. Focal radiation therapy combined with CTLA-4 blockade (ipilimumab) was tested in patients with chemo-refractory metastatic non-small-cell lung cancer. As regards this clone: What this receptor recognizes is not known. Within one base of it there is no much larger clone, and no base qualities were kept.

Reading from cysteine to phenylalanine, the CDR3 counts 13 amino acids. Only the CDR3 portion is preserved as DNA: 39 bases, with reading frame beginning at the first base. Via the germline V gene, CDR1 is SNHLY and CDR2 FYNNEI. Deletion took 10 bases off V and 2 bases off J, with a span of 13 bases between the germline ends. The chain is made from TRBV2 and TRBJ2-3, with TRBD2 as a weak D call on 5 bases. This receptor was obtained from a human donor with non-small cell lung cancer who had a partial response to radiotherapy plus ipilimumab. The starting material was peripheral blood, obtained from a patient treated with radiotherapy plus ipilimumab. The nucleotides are TGTGCCACCCTCCAGCGGATCACAGATACGCAGTATTTT. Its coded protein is CATLQRITDTQYF.